The rows below give T cell receptor beta chains drawn from one sample of a study of identical twins. TCRdb re-called the 5' RACE reads through MiXCR, storing one row per CDR3 protein. The table lists roughly 500,000 distinct CDR3 sequences, roughly a fifth of them singletons. The same data also went into a second study, on T cells expressing NK-cell markers.

The sequenced material came from CD4+ T cells sorted from blood. These receptors were collected from a woman aged 18-29 years in good health. Both conserved end residues are trimmed from each CDR3. A D gene is named only where the DNA matches it firmly. Rows may omit the clone size; those that give it use once, few, many or a size class.

>-|TRBV6-2/TRBV6-3|-|11
ASSYPTVNIQY
>few|TRBV5-1|TRBD1|11
ASHDRVGTEAF
>few|TRBV6-1|TRBD1|12
ASTFGQESSPLH
>many|TRBV4-2|-|14
ASSQNAQEPADTQY
>few|TRBV12-3/TRBV12-4|TRBD2|13
ASSWTSGSEDEQF
>-|TRBV30|-|14
AWSFNGRSFRDEQF
>many|TRBV20-1|-|11
SARENRNQPQH
>many|TRBV15|-|12
ATSRDPGDTEAF
>-|TRBV12-3/TRBV12-4|TRBD1|12
ASQKDRVNYGYT
>few|TRBV7-9|-|11
ASSLGVANVLT
>-|TRBV27|-|13
ASSLERAGTDTQY
>many|TRBV12-3/TRBV12-4|-|10
ASSSLGGTAF
>-|TRBV20-1|-|9
SAGYAYEQY
>-|TRBV4-1|-|14
ASSRPGTQTADTQY
>-|TRBV6-5|-|12
ASSYTGTEFKEF
>-|TRBV6-1|TRBD1|15
ASSRDRGQAGANVLT
>few|TRBV10-3|-|14
AIAQGLSATSYEQY
>few|TRBV5-6|-|14
ASSLVQGLRTDTQY
>few|TRBV6-1|TRBD2|13
ASSPAGFNLGEQY
>-|TRBV6-1|-|11
ASSERRTTEQY
>many|TRBV10-3|-|10
AVRGSSYEQY
>few|TRBV12-5|-|14
ASGLGLRSGQETQY
>few|TRBV5-1|-|15
ASSLAPTKGGFYEQY
>-|TRBV11-2|-|13
ASSLRWGDGETQY
>-|TRBV5-1|TRBD2|12
ASSFGTSDNEQY
>-|TRBV12-3/TRBV12-4|-|11
ASSLAQWAEAF
>few|TRBV5-1|-|14
ASSLGHRVANYGYT
>-|TRBV11-2|-|11
ASSSMRENEAF
>few|TRBV20-1|TRBD1|9
SAKTGGGYT
>-|TRBV5-1|TRBD1|13
ASSPWTGSGQPQH
>few|TRBV7-8|TRBD2|13
ASSLIAGGGNEQF
>few|TRBV20-1|TRBD1|13
SASLTGARRDTQY
>few|TRBV20-1|TRBD1|13
SASATGGSPYEQY
>few|TRBV10-3|TRBD1|11
ATRTGADEKLF
>-|TRBV14|-|10
ASSQGEETQY
>-|TRBV9|TRBD2|13
ASSRVAGGTDTQY
>few|TRBV5-1|TRBD1|13
ASSPDRGLNYGYT
>few|TRBV20-1|TRBD2|11
SASSGGGVEQF
>few|TRBV12-3/TRBV12-4|-|12
ASRLAGQDNEQF